Listed below are T cell receptor beta chains from one sample, sequenced in a study of T cells in Graves' hyperthyroidism and ophthalmopathy. Via MiXCR, TCRdb re-called the multiplex PCR reads, giving one row per CDR3 protein. This table has a few hundred thousand distinct CDR3 sequences, roughly 15% appearing once. The sequenced material came from blood. The origin of the receptors is a middle-aged woman with Graves' hyperthyroidism that later progressed to Graves' ophthalmopathy. The CDR3 runs from the conserved cysteine through the conserved F or W. Each record gives: D gene, J gene, clone size, V gene, CDR3 DNA, CDR3 protein. A D gene is named only where the DNA matches it firmly. Size values are once, few and many counts, or a class for expanded clones, and some rows have none.

d_gene: TRBD2
j_gene: TRBJ2-1
abundance: -
v_gene: TRBV12-3/TRBV12-4
CDR3nt: TGTGCCAGCAGTTCCATACCCTTAGCGGGAGGGCGTTCTTCTGAGCAGTTCTTC
CDR3aa: CASSSIPLAGGRSSEQFF

d_gene: TRBD2
j_gene: TRBJ2-2
abundance: -
v_gene: TRBV20-1
CDR3nt: TGCAGTGCTAGAGACCAAGTGGGACTAGCGGGAGCGAACACCGGGGAGCTGTTTTTT
CDR3aa: CSARDQVGLAGANTGELFF

d_gene: TRBD2
j_gene: TRBJ2-5
abundance: few
v_gene: TRBV5-4
CDR3nt: TGTGCCAGCAGCCCATTTAATCTAGCGGGAGAGGATGAGACCCAGTACTTC
CDR3aa: CASSPFNLAGEDETQYF

d_gene: TRBD2
j_gene: TRBJ2-1
abundance: many
v_gene: TRBV7-9
CDR3nt: TGTGCCAGCAGCTTAGAGGCTAGCGGGACTTTTTACAATGAGCAGTTCTTC
CDR3aa: CASSLEASGTFYNEQFF

d_gene: TRBD2
j_gene: TRBJ2-1
abundance: many
v_gene: TRBV9
CDR3nt: TGTGCCAGCAGCGTTCGTTTAGCGGGAGGGCCCAATGAGCAGTTCTTC
CDR3aa: CASSVRLAGGPNEQFF

d_gene: -
j_gene: TRBJ2-1
abundance: -
v_gene: TRBV20-1
CDR3nt: TGCAGTGCCCCGGGGGGCCGCTACAATGAGCAGTTCTTC
CDR3aa: CSAPGGRYNEQFF

d_gene: TRBD2
j_gene: TRBJ2-3
abundance: many
v_gene: TRBV6-1
CDR3nt: TGTGCCAGCAGTACGGGAGGCTCCTTTTCGTATACGCAGTATTTT
CDR3aa: CASSTGGSFSYTQYF

d_gene: -
j_gene: TRBJ2-7
abundance: many
v_gene: TRBV3-1
CDR3nt: TGTGCCAGCAGCCAAGTTCAGAAAGAGCAGTACTTC
CDR3aa: CASSQVQKEQYF

d_gene: TRBD2
j_gene: TRBJ2-2
abundance: many
v_gene: TRBV28
CDR3nt: TGTGCCAGCAGTTGGGGACTAGCAGGAAGCACCGGGGAGCTGTTTTTT
CDR3aa: CASSWGLAGSTGELFF

d_gene: -
j_gene: TRBJ2-2
abundance: many
v_gene: TRBV14
CDR3nt: TGTGCCAGCAGCCCGACAGGGAACACCGGGGAGCTGTTTTTT
CDR3aa: CASSPTGNTGELFF

d_gene: TRBD1
j_gene: TRBJ1-6
abundance: many
v_gene: TRBV6-5
CDR3nt: TGTGCCAGCAGTTACCGGGACAGGATGGGTTCACCCCTCCACTTT
CDR3aa: CASSYRDRMGSPLHF

d_gene: -
j_gene: TRBJ2-5
abundance: many
v_gene: TRBV11-2
CDR3nt: TGTGCCAGCAGCCTGGGGTACAGGCTGGGGGAGACCCAGTACTTC
CDR3aa: CASSLGYRLGETQYF

d_gene: TRBD1
j_gene: TRBJ1-5
abundance: many
v_gene: TRBV11-1
CDR3nt: TGTGCCAGCAGCTCCGGGACAGGGGTCAGTCAGCCCCAGCATTTT
CDR3aa: CASSSGTGVSQPQHF

d_gene: TRBD2
j_gene: TRBJ2-1
abundance: many
v_gene: TRBV20-1
CDR3nt: TGCAGTGCTAGATCCCGCCGCGGGAGTTACAATGAGCAGTTCTTC
CDR3aa: CSARSRRGSYNEQFF

d_gene: -
j_gene: TRBJ2-3
abundance: many
v_gene: TRBV7-9
CDR3nt: TGTGCCAGCAGCGACATTTTGGGGGGAACAGATACGCAGTATTTT
CDR3aa: CASSDILGGTDTQYF

d_gene: TRBD1
j_gene: TRBJ1-1
abundance: many
v_gene: TRBV5-1
CDR3nt: TGCGCCAGCAGCTTGGGAGCGGGGACAGTGAACACTGAAGCTTTCTTT
CDR3aa: CASSLGAGTVNTEAFF

d_gene: -
j_gene: TRBJ2-7
abundance: many
v_gene: TRBV30
CDR3nt: TGTGCCTGGAGTTGGGGCAACGAGCAGTACTTC
CDR3aa: CAWSWGNEQYF

d_gene: TRBD2
j_gene: TRBJ2-1
abundance: many
v_gene: TRBV12-3/TRBV12-4
CDR3nt: TGTGCCAGCAGCCGCAACTCGGGGGGGAACAATGAGCAGTTCTTC
CDR3aa: CASSRNSGGNNEQFF

d_gene: TRBD1
j_gene: TRBJ2-7
abundance: many
v_gene: TRBV12-3/TRBV12-4
CDR3nt: TGTGCCAGCAGTTTAGGGGGACAGGGAGAGCAGTACTTC
CDR3aa: CASSLGGQGEQYF

d_gene: TRBD1
j_gene: TRBJ2-7
abundance: few
v_gene: TRBV5-1
CDR3nt: TGCGCCAGCAGCTTGGTCGGGGCCAGGGGGTACGAGCAGTACTTC
CDR3aa: CASSLVGARGYEQYF

d_gene: -
j_gene: TRBJ2-7
abundance: many
v_gene: TRBV7-9
CDR3nt: TGTGCCAGCAGCTTAGCGACCTACGAGCAGTACTTC
CDR3aa: CASSLATYEQYF

d_gene: TRBD1
j_gene: TRBJ2-6
abundance: few
v_gene: TRBV6-1
CDR3nt: TGTGCCAGCTCTTTGGCAGGGGGCTTTGTCTCTGGGGCCAACGTCCTGACTTTC
CDR3aa: CASSLAGGFVSGANVLTF

d_gene: -
j_gene: TRBJ2-7
abundance: many
v_gene: TRBV7-8
CDR3nt: TGTGCCAGCAGCTCGATTTTAGGGCAGGACGGGTCCTACGAGCAGTACTTC
CDR3aa: CASSSILGQDGSYEQYF

d_gene: -
j_gene: TRBJ2-3
abundance: few
v_gene: TRBV4-1
CDR3nt: TGCGCCAGCAGCCTAACACAGGGAATTAGGGACACAGATACGCAGTATTTT
CDR3aa: CASSLTQGIRDTDTQYF

d_gene: TRBD1
j_gene: TRBJ1-2
abundance: few
v_gene: TRBV5-1
CDR3nt: TGCGCCAGCAGCTTGGATGGCCCTCCTAATTTTTTCTTTAGACAGGGGTACTATGGCTACACCTTC
CDR3aa: CASSLDGPPNFFFRQGYYGYTF

d_gene: -
j_gene: TRBJ2-7
abundance: many
v_gene: TRBV3-1
CDR3nt: TGTGCCAGCAGCGATTGGCGACGGAGCTCCTACGAGCAGTACTTC
CDR3aa: CASSDWRRSSYEQYF

d_gene: -
j_gene: TRBJ2-2
abundance: many
v_gene: TRBV18
CDR3nt: TGTGCCAGCTCACGCAATCTGGACACGTCAAACACCGGGGAGCTGTTTTTT
CDR3aa: CASSRNLDTSNTGELFF

d_gene: -
j_gene: TRBJ2-7
abundance: -
v_gene: TRBV7-9
CDR3nt: TGTGCCAGCGGCAGGGGGGCCTCCTACGAGCAGTACTTC
CDR3aa: CASGRGASYEQYF

d_gene: -
j_gene: TRBJ2-2
abundance: few
v_gene: TRBV20-1
CDR3nt: TGCAGTGCTAGACCCCCGGGGGGCTATCCCGGGGAGCTGTTTTTT
CDR3aa: CSARPPGGYPGELFF

d_gene: TRBD2
j_gene: TRBJ2-3
abundance: many
v_gene: TRBV6-1
CDR3nt: TGTGCCAGCAGCACGGGACTAGCGGATACGCAGTATTTT
CDR3aa: CASSTGLADTQYF

d_gene: TRBD2
j_gene: TRBJ2-3
abundance: many
v_gene: TRBV12-3/TRBV12-4
CDR3nt: TGTGCCAGCAGTGCCACCCCGGGACTAGCGGGAGTGGGCACAGATACGCAGTATTTT
CDR3aa: CASSATPGLAGVGTDTQYF

d_gene: TRBD1
j_gene: TRBJ2-5
abundance: many
v_gene: TRBV10-3
CDR3nt: TGTGCCATCCGAGGACAGGGCGAAGAGACCCAGTACTTC
CDR3aa: CAIRGQGEETQYF

d_gene: -
j_gene: TRBJ2-7
abundance: many
v_gene: TRBV19
CDR3nt: TGTGCCAGTAGTATCAGCTTCGCCTACGAGCAGTACTTC
CDR3aa: CASSISFAYEQYF

d_gene: TRBD1
j_gene: TRBJ2-5
abundance: many
v_gene: TRBV20-1
CDR3nt: TGCAGTGCTAGCCAGGACAGGGCACCTGGCGAGACCCAGTACTTC
CDR3aa: CSASQDRAPGETQYF

d_gene: TRBD1
j_gene: TRBJ1-1
abundance: -
v_gene: TRBV7-9
CDR3nt: TGTGCCAGCAGCTTCCCGGGACAGGTGGGGCCGAACACTGAAGCTTTCTTT
CDR3aa: CASSFPGQVGPNTEAFF

d_gene: -
j_gene: TRBJ1-6
abundance: few
v_gene: TRBV4-1
CDR3nt: TGCGCCAGCAGCCAACGCCAGACTGCCCCTTATAATTCACCCCTCCACTTT
CDR3aa: CASSQRQTAPYNSPLHF

d_gene: -
j_gene: TRBJ2-7
abundance: many
v_gene: TRBV11-2
CDR3nt: TGTGCCAGCAGCCCCCCTTGGGGGGATATCTACGAGCAGTACTTC
CDR3aa: CASSPPWGDIYEQYF

d_gene: TRBD2
j_gene: TRBJ2-7
abundance: many
v_gene: TRBV7-8
CDR3nt: TGTGCCAGCAGCTTAGAGGCTAGCGGGAGGGAAGAGCAGTACTTC
CDR3aa: CASSLEASGREEQYF

d_gene: -
j_gene: TRBJ2-3
abundance: -
v_gene: TRBV11-2
CDR3nt: TGTGCCAGCAGCTTAACTCAGGGCACAGATACGCAGTATTTT
CDR3aa: CASSLTQGTDTQYF

d_gene: TRBD1
j_gene: TRBJ1-5
abundance: -
v_gene: TRBV4-1
CDR3nt: TGCGCCAGCAGCTCCGACAGGGACCAGCCCCAGCATTTT
CDR3aa: CASSSDRDQPQHF